The 7 T cell receptor beta chains below were found in one sample sequenced in a study of Ad26.COV2.S vaccination and SARS-CoV-2 variants. Produced via immunoSEQ multiplex PCR; TCRdb's table is partial and in-frame only. The sample contains 300,000 to 500,000 clones, 80% to 90% of which appear only once. Documented treatment: 15 to 20 received Ad26.COV2.S at low or high dose, single or two shots; 5 received placebo; per-sample allocation not given. After the first vaccine or placebo injection, samples were drawn on day 63. Sequencing was performed on peripheral blood, taken in a trial of Ad26.COV2.S vaccine versus placebo. The origin of the receptors is a person between 18 and 60 years old who received the Ad26.COV2.S COVID-19 vaccine or a placebo.

This clone was picked up one time. V and J are TRBV7-6 and TRBJ2-2; the D is unclear. Per the germline V gene, CDR1 is SGHVS and CDR2 is FNYEAQ. CDR3 length: 14 amino acids. V dropped 0 bases and J dropped 4 bases, with 6 bases sitting between them. The CDR3 loop is CASSLAAFTGELFF. The CDR3 bases are TGTGCCAGCAGCTTAGCGGCTTTCACCGGGGAGCTGTTTTTT.

The chain links TRBV7-2 to TRBJ1-1; 12 nucleotides align to TRBD1. Germline-derived CDR1 and CDR2 are SGHTA and FQGNSA. The length of the CDR3 is 15 residues. With V trimmed by 6 bases and J by 4 bases, 6 bases remained unmatched. Here the CDR3 reads CASRGQGASGTEAFF. CDR3 in DNA: TGTGCCAGCAGGGGACAGGGGGCGTCGGGCACTGAAGCTTTCTTT.

The chain links TRBV5-1 to TRBJ2-1, with a tentative D call TRBD1 (5 bases). The CDR3 contains 12 residues. Trimming removed 2 bases from V and 7 bases from J, with 7 bases in between. Germline CDR1 and CDR2: SGHRS and YFSETQ. CDR3 sequence reads: CASSFRTNEQFF. The CDR3 DNA sequence: TGCGCCAGCAGCTTCCGGACAAATGAGCAGTTCTTC. The variable domain in full, completed from reference TRBV5-1 and TRBJ2-1, reads KAGVTQTPRYLIKTRGQQVTLSCSPISGHRSVSWYQQTPGQGLQFLFEYFSETQRNKGNFPGRFSGRQFSNSRSEMNVSTLELGDSALYLCASSFRTNEQFFGPGTRLTVL.

This clone has just one count. The V and J genes are TRBV5-8 and TRBJ1-4; the D is unclear. The CDR3 consists of 17 residues. Germline V gene lookup returns CDR1 SGHTS and CDR2 YDEGEE. V was trimmed by 1 base and J by 2 bases, leaving 15 bases between them. Written as DNA, the CDR3 is TGTGCCAGCAGCTTGTGGCCCTCCCGAGCGACTAATGAAAAACTGTTTTTT. Encoded protein: CASSLWPSRATNEKLFF.

The chain is built from TRBV2 and TRBJ1-6, with D unresolved. Trimming removed 3 bases at V and 4 bases at J, with 10 bases between. CDR1 SNHLY and CDR2 FYNNEI come from the germline V gene. The CDR3 extends over 15 amino acids. CDR3 nucleotides: TGTGCCAGCAGTGACCCCCCCTCGTATAATTCACCCCTCCACTTT. Its translation is CASSDPPSYNSPLHF.

V is TRBV5-4 and J is TRBJ1-1; 9 bases map to TRBD1. V was pared by 4 bases and J by 12 bases, with 10 bases of the junction left unmatched. The CDR3 covers 13 residues. In germline, CDR1 is SGHNT, CDR2 YYREEE (reference sequence). The CDR3 DNA sequence: TGTGCCAGCAGCGACCGGGACAGGGCGTTGACTTTCTTT. Translation gives CASSDRDRALTFF.

The chain carries TRBV10-1 and TRBJ2-1; TRBD2 matches 9 bases. The germline V gene encodes CDR1 WNHNN and CDR2 SYGVQD (reference sequence). V shed 3 bases, J shed 5 bases, and the junction held 8 bases outside the gene matches. The CDR3 spans 16 residues. The CDR3 nucleotides read TGCGCCAGCAGTGATTCCGGGACTAGCCCTCACAATGAGCAGTTCTTC. Amino acids: CASSDSGTSPHNEQFF.